This T cell receptor (beta chain) was profiled in a study of cytomegalovirus exposure and HLA in healthy donors. Whole-study findings and limits: For most subjects, TCR beta sequences were reported to predict HLA-A and HLA-B alleles with accuracy. Both high specificity and high sensitivity reportedly marked the classifier's diagnosis of cytomegalovirus status. Sequencing depth roughly uniform across donors was assumed in presence/absence analyses.

This CDR3 is built from 14 residues. The V gene's germline CDR1 is SGHVS and CDR2 FNYEAQ. As to this clone: Its antigen remains unknown.

This PCR relied on a set of 60 Vbeta primers and 13 Jbeta primers. Clones were sequenced by immunoSEQ multiplex PCR, and TCRdb holds only the in-frame ones, with some missing. The sample includes 200,000 to 250,000 clones, 77% of them seen just once. The rearrangement joins TRBV7-6 to TRBJ2-5; 12 nucleotides match TRBD2. The end of the DNA aligns better with TRBJ2-7, so the J call may be wrong. This receptor was identified in an older woman in good health and CMV-seropositive. What was sequenced was PBMCs. CDR3 sequence: CASSIGTSGYEQYF. The CDR3 DNA sequence: TGTGCCAGCAGCATCGGGACTAGCGGGTACGAGCAGTACTTC.